A single sample is the source of the 22 T cell receptor beta chains below, sequenced in a study of cytomegalovirus exposure and HLA in healthy donors. The PCR was carried out with 60 Vbeta primers and 13 Jbeta primers. Sequencing was performed with immunoSEQ multiplex PCR; in TCRdb, only in-frame clones are kept and a portion is missing. Of about 150,000 clones detected, approximately 70% appear once; the ten largest clones hold roughly 2%. The specimen was PBMCs. Receptors originate from a woman aged 60-75 years in good health and CMV-seropositive.

J is TRBJ2-5 and V is TRBV9, with 9 bases that match TRBD2. CDR3 length: 15 amino acids. V trimming: 3 bases; J trimming: 5 bases; junction bases outside the gene matches: 8. Germline CDR1 SGDLS, CDR2 YYNGEE. CDR3 in DNA: TGTGCCAGCAGCGGAGCTAGCGGGGCAGGGGAGACCCAGTACTTC. Protein product: CASSGASGAGETQYF.

V and J are TRBV5-4 and TRBJ2-7; 7 nucleotides agree with TRBD1. From germline, CDR1 is SGHNT and CDR2 YYREEE (reference sequence). V was pared by 4 bases and J by 3 bases, with 4 bases of the junction left unmatched. This CDR3 has 13 residues. The CDR3 nucleotides are TGTGCCAGCAGCCCATACAGGGGCTACGAGCAGTACTTC. Residues: CASSPYRGYEQYF.

The chain is built from TRBV7-8 and TRBJ2-5; D is perhaps TRBD2 (6 bases). Per the germline V gene, CDR1 is SGHVS and CDR2 is FQNEAQ. Trimming took off 2 bases at V and 2 bases at J, with 9 bases between the two ends. This CDR3 has 14 amino acids. The CDR3: CASSLKAGQETQYF. The CDR3 DNA reads TGTGCCAGCAGCTTAAAGGCGGGGCAAGAGACCCAGTACTTC.

The chain employs TRBV19 and TRBJ1-1; 7 bases are a match to TRBD1. This CDR3 is built from 14 residues. Germline V gene lookup returns CDR1 LNHDA and CDR2 SQIVND (reference sequence). Unmatched junction bases numbered 9, after V lost 7 bases and J lost 4 bases. DNA for the CDR3: TGTGCCAGTACCACGACCCGGACAGGCACTGAAGCTTTCTTT. Translation: CASTTTRTGTEAFF.

The chain combines TRBV7-8 with TRBJ2-5; 13 bases are a match to TRBD2. V was pared by 1 base and J by 4 bases, with 6 bases of the junction left unmatched. Germline assignment: CDR1 SGHVS and CDR2 FQNEAQ. The CDR3 runs to 17 residues. The CDR3 sequence is CASSLGLAGGVRETQYF. The DNA for the CDR3 is TGTGCCAGCAGCTTAGGACTAGCGGGAGGAGTGCGAGAGACCCAGTACTTC.

The V gene is TRBV5-1, the J gene TRBJ2-2; tentative D call: TRBD1 (6 bases). The CDR3 covers 16 residues. Trimming stripped 1 base from V and 1 base from J, with 11 bases between. The germline V gene has CDR1 SGHRS and CDR2 YFSETQ. The CDR3, as DNA: TGCGCCAGCAGCTTGAGCACAGGGAGGAACACCGGGGAGCTGTTTTTT. It encodes CASSLSTGRNTGELFF.

In this sample, this clone turned up a few times. The genes are TRBV2 and TRBJ2-1; 7 nucleotides align to TRBD2. The CDR3 contains 12 residues. Germline V gene sequence: CDR1 SNHLY, CDR2 FYNNEI. V lost 3 bases and J lost 7; bases outside the gene matches: 0. Here the CDR3 DNA reads TGTGCCAGCAGTGAGGGAGGGAATGAGCAGTTCTTC. Its protein is CASSEGGNEQFF.

This chain links TRBV25-1 with TRBJ1-2, with D possibly TRBD1 on 5 matching bases. CDR1 is MGHDK, CDR2 SYGVNS, per germline. This CDR3 contains 14 residues. The V end was cut by 6 bases, the J end by 7 bases, with 18 bases between. CDR3 bases: TGTGCCAGCAGCACCGGGTCACGGAGGGGTGGCTACACCTTC. Translation gives CASSTGSRRGGYTF.

The J gene is TRBJ1-5, the V gene TRBV4-2; 7 bases fit TRBD1. Germline trimming cut 0 bases from V and 10 bases from J; bases unmatched to any gene: 12. The germline V gene has CDR1 LGHNA and CDR2 YNFKEQ. This CDR3 has 16 residues. The CDR3 DNA is TGTGCCAGCAGCCAAGAAGGAGGGCAGGGGGAGAAACCCCAGCATTTT. It codes for CASSQEGGQGEKPQHF.

The sample holds one count of this clone. The chain links TRBV28 to TRBJ2-4; 12 bases are shared with TRBD1. With 5 bases clipped from V and 7 bases from J, the junction kept 9 bases outside the gene matches. This CDR3 has 16 amino acids. Germline V gives CDR1 MDHEN, CDR2 SYDVKM. The CDR3 DNA sequence: TGTGCCAGCAGTCTCGCCGGGACAGGGGGCAGCAACATTCAGTACTTC. As protein: CASSLAGTGGSNIQYF. Full variable domain (rest looked up from reference TRBV28 and TRBJ2-4): DVKVTQSSRYLVKRTGEKVFLECVQDMDHENMFWYRQDPGLGLRLIYFSYDVKMKEKGDIPEGYSVSREKKERFSLILESASTNQTSMYLCASSLAGTGGSNIQYFGAGTRLSVL.

This clone was seen once. CDR3 in DNA: TGTGCCAGCAGTTATCGCGGGACTAGCGGGAGCAATGAGCAGTTCTTC. Translation: CASSYRGTSGSNEQFF. The chain combines TRBV2 with TRBJ2-1, with 14 bases lining up with TRBD2. With 5 bases clipped from V and 6 bases from J, the junction kept 6 bases outside the gene matches. Germline CDR1 SNHLY, CDR2 FYNNEI. The CDR3 has 16 amino acids.

The V call is TRBV5-1, the J call TRBJ1-1; weak D call: TRBD1 (5 bases). The CDR3 contains 15 residues. V lost 4 bases and J lost 1, with 14 bases in between. Germline V gene lookup returns CDR1 SGHRS and CDR2 YFSETQ. The CDR3 region is CASSLATTGNTEAFF. As DNA, the CDR3 is TGCGCCAGCAGCCTCGCCACAACAGGGAACACTGAAGCTTTCTTT.

V gene TRBV14 combines with J gene TRBJ1-4; TRBD1 matches 10 bases. The germline V gene has CDR1 SGHDN and CDR2 FVKESK. The CDR3 covers 16 residues. V trimming: 4 bases; J trimming: 7 bases; junction bases outside the gene matches: 9. CDR3 nucleotide sequence: TGTGCCAGCAGCCTCTTCAGGACAGGGGGAGTTGAAAAACTGTTTTTT. Translated, it gives CASSLFRTGGVEKLFF. The entire variable domain, with the rest obtained from reference TRBV14 and TRBJ1-4, is as follows: EAGVTQFPSHSVIEKGQTVTLRCDPISGHDNLYWYRRVMGKEIKFLLHFVKESKQDESGMPNNRFLAERTGGTYSTLKVQPAELEDSGVYFCASSLFRTGGVEKLFFGSGTQLSVL.

The CDR3: CASSLAGGETQYF. The CDR3 DNA reads TGTGCCAGCAGCTTGGCGGGCGGGGAGACCCAGTACTTC. The chain has TRBV7-9 and TRBJ2-5; possible D gene TRBD2, 5 bases. Trimming took off 3 bases at V and 5 bases at J, with 10 bases between the two ends. Germline values: CDR1 SEHNR, CDR2 FQNEAQ (reference sequence). CDR3 length equals 13 residues. The entire variable domain, with the rest obtained from reference TRBV7-9 and TRBJ2-5, is as follows: DTGVSQNPRHKITKRGQNVTFRCDPISEHNRLYWYRQTLGQGPEFLTYFQNEAQLEKSRLLSDRFSAERPKGSFSTLEIQRTEQGDSAMYLCASSLAGGETQYFGPGTRLLVL.

V and J are TRBV11-2 and TRBJ2-3; 12 bases are a match to TRBD1. Germline V CDR1 and CDR2: SGHAT, FQNNGV. The CDR3 is 15 amino acids. The trim removed 4 bases at V and 11 bases at J, leaving 10 bases unmatched. The CDR3 nucleotides are TGTGCCAGCAGCTCGTCCGGGACAGGGGGCGATTTGCAGTATTTT. Residues: CASSSSGTGGDLQYF.

The CDR3 DNA is TGTGCCATCAGTGAGCAGGGGACAGGAAACACCATATATTTT. Protein product: CAISEQGTGNTIYF. V gene TRBV10-3 combines with J gene TRBJ1-3; TRBD1 might be the D (6 bases). The germline V and J ends were trimmed by 2 bases and 4 bases, with 9 bases remaining between them. The CDR3 totals 14 residues. The germline V gene encodes CDR1 ENHRY and CDR2 SYGVKD.

This clone was found a few times. The V call is TRBV30, the J call TRBJ2-1; possibly TRBD2 for D (5 bases). Germline CDR1 GTSNPN, CDR2 SVGIG (reference sequence). CDR3 size: 13 residues. V was cut by 3 bases and J by 10 bases, with 16 bases left in between. CDR3 protein: CAWSKGTGGEQFF. In DNA form, the CDR3 reads TGTGCCTGGAGCAAGGGTACGGGCGGGGAGCAGTTCTTC.

The chain employs TRBV10-3 and TRBJ1-2, with 8 bases that match TRBD1. CDR1 and CDR2 (germline): ENHRY, SYGVKD. J lost 0 bases, V lost 10 bases, and 10 bases had no gene match. This CDR3 has 15 residues. CDR3 nucleotide sequence: TGTGCCACTTCGACAGGGGAAACGTCTAACTATGGCTACACCTTC. Amino acid sequence: CATSTGETSNYGYTF.

The CDR3 DNA follows: TGTGCCAGCAGCTTGAGTATGGAGTGGGAGCAGTACTTC. Translated: CASSLSMEWEQYF. The J gene is TRBJ2-7, the V gene TRBV7-9, with D unclear. The germline V gene has CDR1 SEHNR and CDR2 FQNEAQ (reference sequence). V lost 3 bases to trimming and J lost 7 bases, with 13 bases between them. The CDR3 has 13 residues.

The rearrangement links TRBV11-2 to TRBJ2-5; a possible D gene is TRBD1 (5 bases). In germline, CDR1 is SGHAT, CDR2 FQNNGV. V dropped 2 bases and J dropped 0 bases, with 10 bases sitting between them. CDR3 length equals 15 residues. The DNA of the CDR3 is TGTGCCAGCAGCTTACGACAGTCTTACCAAGAGACCCAGTACTTC. Translating gives CASSLRQSYQETQYF.

The V call is TRBV6-6, the J call TRBJ2-5; TRBD1 matches 9 bases. Germline V CDR1 and CDR2: MNHNY, SVGAGI (reference sequence). The CDR3 length is 15 residues. Losses at the gene ends were 6 bases for V and 7 bases for J; bases not matched to a gene: 12. CDR3 residues: CASSPRDRASWTQYF. CDR3 sequence (DNA): TGTGCCAGCAGCCCCCGGGACAGGGCCTCTTGGACCCAGTACTTC.

This clone came up a few times. V and J are TRBV27 and TRBJ1-4, with a weak D call TRBD1 (6 bases). V lost 3 bases to trimming and J lost 0 bases, with 11 bases between them. Germline V CDR1 and CDR2: MNHEY, SMNVEV (reference sequence). CDR3 length equals 16 residues. CDR3 protein: CASSLTGTATNEKLFF. Here the CDR3 DNA reads TGTGCCAGCAGTTTGACAGGAACTGCAACTAATGAAAAACTGTTTTTT.